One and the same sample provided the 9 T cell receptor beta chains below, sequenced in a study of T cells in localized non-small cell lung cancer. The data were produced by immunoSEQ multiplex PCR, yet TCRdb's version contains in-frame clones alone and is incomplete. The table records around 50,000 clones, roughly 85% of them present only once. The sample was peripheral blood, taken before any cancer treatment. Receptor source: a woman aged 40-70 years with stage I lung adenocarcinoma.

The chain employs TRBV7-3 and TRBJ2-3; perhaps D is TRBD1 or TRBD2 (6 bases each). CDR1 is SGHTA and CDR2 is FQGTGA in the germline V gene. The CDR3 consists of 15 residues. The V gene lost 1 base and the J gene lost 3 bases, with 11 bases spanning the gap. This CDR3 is CASSLRGAKTDTQYF. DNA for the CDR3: TGTGCCAGCAGCTTAAGGGGGGCTAAGACAGATACGCAGTATTTT.

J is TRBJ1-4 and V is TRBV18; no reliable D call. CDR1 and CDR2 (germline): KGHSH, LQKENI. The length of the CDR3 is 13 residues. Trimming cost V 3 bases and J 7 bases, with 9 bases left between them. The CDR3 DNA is TGTGCCAGCTCACCTGATGTTGGTGAAAAACTGTTTTTT. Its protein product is CASSPDVGEKLFF. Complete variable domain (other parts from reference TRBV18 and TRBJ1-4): NAGVMQNPRHLVRRRGQEARLRCSPMKGHSHVYWYRQLPEEGLKFMVYLQKENIIDESGMPKERFSAEFPKEGPSILRIQQVVRGDSAAYFCASSPDVGEKLFFGSGTQLSVL.

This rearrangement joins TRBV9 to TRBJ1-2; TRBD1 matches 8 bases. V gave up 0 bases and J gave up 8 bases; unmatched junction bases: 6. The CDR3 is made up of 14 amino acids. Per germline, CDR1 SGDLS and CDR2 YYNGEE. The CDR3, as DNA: TGTGCCAGCAGCGTAGGGACAGGGCTTTTAGGCTACACCTTC. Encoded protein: CASSVGTGLLGYTF.

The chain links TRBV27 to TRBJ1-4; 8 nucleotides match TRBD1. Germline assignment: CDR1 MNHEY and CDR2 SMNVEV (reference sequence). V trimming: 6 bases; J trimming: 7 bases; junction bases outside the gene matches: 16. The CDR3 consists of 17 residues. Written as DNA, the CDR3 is TGTGCCAGCAGGAGAGATTTTGGACAGGGCGGGAGTGAAAAACTGTTTTTT. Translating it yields CASRRDFGQGGSEKLFF.

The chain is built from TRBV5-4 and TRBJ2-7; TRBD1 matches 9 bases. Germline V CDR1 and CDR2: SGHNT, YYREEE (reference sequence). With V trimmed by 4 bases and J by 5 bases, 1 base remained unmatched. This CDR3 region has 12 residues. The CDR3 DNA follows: TGTGCCAGCAGCCGGACAGGGGACGAGCAGTACTTC. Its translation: CASSRTGDEQYF.

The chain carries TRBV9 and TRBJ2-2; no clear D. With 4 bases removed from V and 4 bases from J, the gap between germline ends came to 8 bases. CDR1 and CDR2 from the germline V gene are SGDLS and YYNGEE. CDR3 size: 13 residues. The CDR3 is CASSPDLTGELFF. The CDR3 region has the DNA TGTGCCAGCAGCCCAGACCTCACCGGGGAGCTGTTTTTT.

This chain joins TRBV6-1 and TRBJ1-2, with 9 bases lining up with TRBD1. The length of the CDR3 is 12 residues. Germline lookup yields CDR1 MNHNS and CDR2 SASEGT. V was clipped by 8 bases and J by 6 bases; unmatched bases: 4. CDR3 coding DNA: TGTGCCAGCGCGGGGACAGGGAATGGCTACACCTTC. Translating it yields CASAGTGNGYTF.

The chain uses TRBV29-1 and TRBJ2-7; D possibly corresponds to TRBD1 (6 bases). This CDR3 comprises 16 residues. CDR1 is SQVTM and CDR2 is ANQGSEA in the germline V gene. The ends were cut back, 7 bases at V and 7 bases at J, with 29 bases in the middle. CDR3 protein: CSAGVRSPRGPKEQYF. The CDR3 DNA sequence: TGCAGCGCCGGGGTACGTAGCCCCAGGGGACCGAAAGAGCAGTACTTC.

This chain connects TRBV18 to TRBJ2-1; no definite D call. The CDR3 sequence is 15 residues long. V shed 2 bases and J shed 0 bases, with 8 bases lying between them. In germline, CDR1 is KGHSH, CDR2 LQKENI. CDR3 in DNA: TGTGCCAGCTCACCAAGCTCCGCCTCCTACAATGAGCAGTTCTTC. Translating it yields CASSPSSASYNEQFF.